One and the same sample provided the 10 T cell receptor beta chains below, sequenced in a study of blood T cell repertoires in COVID-19 (TCRdb year 2020). The method was the immunoSEQ multiplex PCR assay. The immuneACCESS repertoire file appears here via TCRdb, limited to in-frame rearrangements. These files lack a portion of the clones; in checked studies, under half of the deficit traces to unresolved V genes, and the cause of the others is not known. Here the sample has a few hundred thousand clones; more than 75% occur a single time. The leading ten clones occupy approximately 10% of the sample. Sequenced input: PBMCs or T cells enriched from blood (not recorded which). All receptors derive from a woman aged 45 to 65 who had recovered from COVID-19.

The J gene is TRBJ1-2, the V gene TRBV4-2; D is perhaps TRBD1 (5 bases). Germline V gene sequence: CDR1 LGHNA, CDR2 YNFKEQ. The CDR3 has 18 residues. Trimming cost V 4 bases and J 8 bases, with 29 bases left between them. The CDR3 DNA reads TGTGCCAGCAGCCCCTCGGGTGGAGGGGTTCTGTACTCATACGGCTACACCTTC. Amino acids: CASSPSGGGVLYSYGYTF.

This chain joins TRBV6-1 and TRBJ1-6; D remains ambiguous. Germline V gene data show CDR1 as MNHNS and CDR2 as SASEGT. The CDR3 totals 17 residues. V dropped 1 base and J dropped 0 bases, with 10 bases sitting between them. The CDR3 nucleotides read TGTGCCAGCAGTGAAGTGAAGTCTAGCTCCTATAATTCACCCCTCCACTTT. It translates to CASSEVKSSSYNSPLHF.

This chain uses TRBV12-3 or TRBV12-4 with TRBJ1-5, with D perhaps TRBD1 (6 bases). The CDR3 runs to 13 residues. The V end was cut by 3 bases, the J end by 5 bases, with 8 bases between. The CDR3 protein is CASSFQGHQPQHF. The CDR3 DNA reads TGTGCCAGCAGTTTTCAGGGGCATCAGCCCCAGCATTTT.

This clone showed up just a few times. The chain is built from TRBV2 and TRBJ2-7; D unresolved. The ends were cut back, 3 bases at V and 2 bases at J, with 8 bases in the middle. Per the germline V gene, CDR1 is SNHLY and CDR2 is FYNNEI. The CDR3 extends over 13 amino acids. CDR3 in DNA: TGTGCCAGCAGTGATCAGGAACCCTACGAGCAGTACTTC. Translated: CASSDQEPYEQYF. Looking up the rest from reference TRBV2 and TRBJ2-7 gives the full variable domain: EPEVTQTPSHQVTQMGQEVILRCVPISNHLYFYWYRQILGQKVEFLVSFYNNEISEKSEIFDDQFSVERPDGSNFTLKIRSTKLEDSAMYFCASSDQEPYEQYFGPGTRLTVT.

A few counts support this clone. V and J are TRBV7-2 and TRBJ1-2, with a tentative D call TRBD1 (5 bases). V was shortened by 5 bases and J by 0 bases, with 13 bases between the two germline ends. In germline, CDR1 is SGHTA, CDR2 FQGNSA. This CDR3 contains 15 residues. CDR3: CASSPPAGTNYGYTF. The CDR3 nucleotides read TGTGCCAGCAGCCCCCCGGCAGGGACTAACTATGGCTACACCTTC.

The rearrangement joins TRBV2 to TRBJ1-1; D gene uncertain. Trimming removed 6 bases at V and 2 bases at J, with 7 bases between. The CDR3 covers 12 residues. From germline, CDR1 is SNHLY and CDR2 FYNNEI. CDR3 in DNA: TGTGCCAGCAGACAGCCAAACACTGAAGCTTTCTTT. Its translation: CASRQPNTEAFF.

The chain employs TRBV5-1 and TRBJ2-7; TRBD2 aligns across 7 bases. CDR1 and CDR2 (germline): SGHRS, YFSETQ. Trimming removed 3 bases from V and 3 bases from J; junction bases left unmatched: 6. This CDR3 spans 14 amino acids. CDR3 amino acids: CASSSGWEGYEQYF. As DNA, the CDR3 is TGCGCCAGCAGCTCAGGGTGGGAGGGCTACGAGCAGTACTTC.

This clone has only a few counts. The V and J genes are TRBV28 and TRBJ1-1; weak D call: TRBD1 (6 bases). Germline assignment: CDR1 MDHEN and CDR2 SYDVKM. The length of the CDR3 is 14 residues. V lost 4 bases to trimming and J lost 1 base, with 10 bases between them. The CDR3 region is CASSSGQTNTEAFF. The CDR3 DNA is TGTGCCAGCAGTTCAGGACAGACGAACACTGAAGCTTTCTTT. The full variable domain, its missing parts supplied by reference TRBV28 and TRBJ1-1, is DVKVTQSSRYLVKRTGEKVFLECVQDMDHENMFWYRQDPGLGLRLIYFSYDVKMKEKGDIPEGYSVSREKKERFSLILESASTNQTSMYLCASSSGQTNTEAFFGQGTRLTVV.

The chain joins TRBV7-9 to TRBJ1-1, with a tentative D call TRBD1 (6 bases). The V gene's germline CDR1 is SEHNR and CDR2 FQNEAQ (reference sequence). The CDR3 extends over 15 amino acids. Trimming left V 9 bases short and J 3 bases short, with 20 bases between. The DNA for the CDR3 is TGTGCCAGTACCCCTCAATTGTGGGGGCACACTGAAGCTTTCTTT. Translation: CASTPQLWGHTEAFF.

This chain links TRBV19 with TRBJ1-3, with 7 bases lining up with TRBD1. After removal of 4 bases from V and 0 bases from J, the junction contained 6 bases not matched to a gene. The CDR3 sequence is 16 residues long. Germline CDR1 reads LNHDA; CDR2 reads SQIVND (reference sequence). CDR3 DNA sequence: TGTGCCAGTAGTACGTACAGGGGCGCCTCTGGAAACACCATATATTTT. It translates to CASSTYRGASGNTIYF.